This T cell receptor beta chain was sequenced in a study of T cell repertoires in cytomegalovirus infection. Overall study context: CMV epitopes that were recently identified and HLA-C-restricted were used alongside well-studied HLA-B-restricted ones. CMV infection together with matching HLA type was indicated by public TCR beta signatures. Overall study results and limits: Carriers of CMV plus the relevant HLA were identified by cumulative public TCR beta family frequency. It was HLA-C-restricted CMV-specific TCR beta clonotypes that dominated the response ex vivo.

Concerning this clonotype: The antigen remains undetermined.

V lost 7 bases to trimming and J lost 9 bases; unmatched junction nucleotides: 9. This CDR3 has 13 amino acids. Germline lookup yields CDR1 MNHEY and CDR2 SVGEGT. TCRdb recomputed calls from the reads with MiXCR, one row per CDR3 protein. The data show 370,000 or so distinct CDR3 sequences, roughly 34% seen once. This sequence originates from a human donor in good health (CMV status not recorded). Some clones in this sample may be carry-over from other donors' samples. The rearrangement joins TRBV6-2 or TRBV6-3 to TRBJ2-1; 7 nucleotides match TRBD2. The specimen comprised cultured PBMCs, sampled from culture after CMV antigen stimulation. The CDR3 sequence is CASTLTPSGEQFF. CDR3 bases: TGTGCCAGCACCCTAACCCCTAGCGGTGAGCAGTTCTTC.